Here is one T cell receptor beta chain with its context. Its antigen is still unknown. CDR3 size: 11 residues. V was clipped by 4 bases and J by 8 bases, with 8 bases between them. The germline V gene encodes CDR1 LNHDA and CDR2 SQIVND (reference sequence). The data belong to a study of pediatric ulcerative colitis. Across the study: Disease was pancolitis in several and left-sided in two, histology-confirmed. General study findings and limits: Repertoires came from total lymphocyte DNA, not specific subsets.

Ulcerative colitis patients received no immunosuppressive medication before the diagnostic colonoscopy. Blood was drawn at the time of colonoscopy. The assay was immunoSEQ multiplex PCR, and TCRdb's table has in-frame clones only and misses some. The sample lists 59,000 or so clones, about three quarters seen once, with 5.2% in the top ten. The sequenced material came from blood. The origin of this receptor is a boy between 10 and 17 years old with moderate ulcerative colitis. The gene calls are TRBV19 and TRBJ1-2, with TRBD1 as a possible D gene (5 bases). The chain's CDR3 is CASSRGFGYTF. CDR3 bases: TGTGCCAGTAGTAGGGGGTTCGGCTACACCTTC.